This T cell receptor (beta chain) emerged from a study of response to subunit inactivated influenza vaccine. This clonotype was seen a handful of times. J was trimmed by 2 bases and V by 5 bases; bases with no gene match: 15. Germline V gene sequence: CDR1 KGHSH, CDR2 LQKENI. The CDR3 spans 17 residues. TCRdb re-analysed the RT-PCR reads in MiXCR, keeping a single row per CDR3 protein. Among roughly 710,000 distinct CDR3 sequences, about 15% were seen once, and the ten largest hold approximately 7.6%. The rearrangement uses TRBV18 and TRBJ2-7, with TRBD1 matching over 7 bases. The clonotype was recovered from a man aged 50-59 years who received an inactivated influenza vaccine. Sequencing used PBMCs from blood, obtained around 14 days before vaccination. The CDR3 loop reads CASSTGTASLVPYEQYF. The CDR3 DNA is TGTGCCAGCTCAACCGGGACAGCCTCGTTGGTGCCCTACGAGCAGTACTTC.